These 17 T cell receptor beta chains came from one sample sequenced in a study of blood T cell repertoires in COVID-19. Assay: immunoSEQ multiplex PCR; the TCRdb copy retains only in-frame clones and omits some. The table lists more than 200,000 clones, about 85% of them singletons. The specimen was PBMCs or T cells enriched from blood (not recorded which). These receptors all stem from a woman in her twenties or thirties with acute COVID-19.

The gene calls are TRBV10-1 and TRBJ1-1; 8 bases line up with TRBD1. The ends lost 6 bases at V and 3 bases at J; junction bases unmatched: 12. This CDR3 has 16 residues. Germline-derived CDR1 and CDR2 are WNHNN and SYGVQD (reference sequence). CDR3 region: CASSPSGTGADTEAFF. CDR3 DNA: TGCGCCAGCAGCCCCAGCGGGACAGGTGCGGACACTGAAGCTTTCTTT.

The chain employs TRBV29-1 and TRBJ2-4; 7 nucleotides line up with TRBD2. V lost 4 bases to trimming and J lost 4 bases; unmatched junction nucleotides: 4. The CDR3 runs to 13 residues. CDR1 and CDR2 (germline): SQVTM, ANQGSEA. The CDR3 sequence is CSVGGGEKNIQYF. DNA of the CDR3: TGCAGCGTTGGGGGGGGAGAGAAAAACATTCAGTACTTC.

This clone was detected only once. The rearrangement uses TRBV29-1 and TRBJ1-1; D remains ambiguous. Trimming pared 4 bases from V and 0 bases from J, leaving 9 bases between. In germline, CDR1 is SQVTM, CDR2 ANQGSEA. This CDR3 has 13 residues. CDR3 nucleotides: TGCAGCGTTGGAGACGTAATGAACACTGAAGCTTTCTTT. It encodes CSVGDVMNTEAFF.

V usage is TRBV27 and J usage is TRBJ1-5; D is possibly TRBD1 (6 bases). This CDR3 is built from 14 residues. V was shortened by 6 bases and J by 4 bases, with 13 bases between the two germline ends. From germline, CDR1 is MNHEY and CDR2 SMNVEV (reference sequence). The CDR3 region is CASSSGVRNQPQHF. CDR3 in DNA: TGTGCCAGCAGCTCAGGGGTTAGAAATCAGCCCCAGCATTTT.

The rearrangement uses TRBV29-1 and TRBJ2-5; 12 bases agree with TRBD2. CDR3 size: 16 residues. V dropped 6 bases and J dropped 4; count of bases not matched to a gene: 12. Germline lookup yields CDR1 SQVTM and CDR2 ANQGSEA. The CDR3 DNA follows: TGCAGCGTCGAACGACTAGCGGGGGCCATAGGAGAGACCCAGTACTTC. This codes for CSVERLAGAIGETQYF.

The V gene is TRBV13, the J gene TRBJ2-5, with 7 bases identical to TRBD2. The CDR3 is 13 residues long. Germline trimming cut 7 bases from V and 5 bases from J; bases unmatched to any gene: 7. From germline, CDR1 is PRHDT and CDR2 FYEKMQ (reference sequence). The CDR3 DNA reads TGTGCCAGCACTCTGGGGGGGAAGGAGACCCAGTACTTC. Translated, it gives CASTLGGKETQYF. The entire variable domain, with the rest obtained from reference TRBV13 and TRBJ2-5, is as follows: AAGVIQSPRHLIKEKRETATLKCYPIPRHDTVYWYQQGPGQDPQFLISFYEKMQSDKGSIPDRFSAQQFSDYHSELNMSSLELGDSALYFCASTLGGKETQYFGPGTRLLVL.

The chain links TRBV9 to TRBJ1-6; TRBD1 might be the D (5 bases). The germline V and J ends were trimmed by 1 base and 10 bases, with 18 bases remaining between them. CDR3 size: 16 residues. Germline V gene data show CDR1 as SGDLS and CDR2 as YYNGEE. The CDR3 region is CASSVSDSRLGSPLHF. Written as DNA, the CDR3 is TGTGCCAGCAGCGTATCTGACAGTAGGTTAGGGTCACCCCTCCACTTT.

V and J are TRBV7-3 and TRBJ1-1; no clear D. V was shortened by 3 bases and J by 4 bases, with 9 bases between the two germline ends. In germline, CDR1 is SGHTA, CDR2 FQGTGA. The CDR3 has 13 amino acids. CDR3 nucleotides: TGTGCCAGCAGCTTTTATGGAGGCACTGAAGCTTTCTTT. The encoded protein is CASSFYGGTEAFF. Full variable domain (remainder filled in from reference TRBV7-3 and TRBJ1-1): GAGVSQTPSNKVTEKGKYVELRCDPISGHTALYWYRQSLGQGPEFLIYFQGTGAADDSGLPNDRFFAVRPEGSVSTLKIQRTERGDSAVYLCASSFYGGTEAFFGQGTRLTVV.

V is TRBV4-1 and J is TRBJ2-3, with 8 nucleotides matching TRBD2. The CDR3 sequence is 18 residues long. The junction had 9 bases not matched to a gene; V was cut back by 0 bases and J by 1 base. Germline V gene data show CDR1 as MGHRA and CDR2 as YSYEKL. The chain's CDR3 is CASSQDSWGAGGTDTQYF. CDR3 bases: TGCGCCAGCAGCCAAGACTCCTGGGGAGCGGGAGGCACAGATACGCAGTATTTT.

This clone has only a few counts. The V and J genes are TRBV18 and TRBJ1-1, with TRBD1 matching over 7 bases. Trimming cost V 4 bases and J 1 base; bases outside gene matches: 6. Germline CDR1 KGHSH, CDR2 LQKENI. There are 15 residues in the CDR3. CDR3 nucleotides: TGTGCCAGCTCACTGAATCAGGGGGGGAACACTGAAGCTTTCTTT. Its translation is CASSLNQGGNTEAFF.

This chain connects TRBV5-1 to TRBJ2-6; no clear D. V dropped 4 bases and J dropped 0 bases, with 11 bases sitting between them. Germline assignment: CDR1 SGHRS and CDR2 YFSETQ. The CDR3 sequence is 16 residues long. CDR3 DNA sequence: TGCGCCAGCAGCAATTCTAAAGACTCTGGGGCCAACGTCCTGACTTTC. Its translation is CASSNSKDSGANVLTF.

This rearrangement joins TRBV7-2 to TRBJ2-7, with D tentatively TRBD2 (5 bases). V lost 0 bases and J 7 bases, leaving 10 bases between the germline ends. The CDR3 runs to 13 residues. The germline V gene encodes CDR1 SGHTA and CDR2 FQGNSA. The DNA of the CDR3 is TGTGCCAGCAGCTTAGCTGGTACGGGGGAGCAGTACTTC. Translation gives CASSLAGTGEQYF.

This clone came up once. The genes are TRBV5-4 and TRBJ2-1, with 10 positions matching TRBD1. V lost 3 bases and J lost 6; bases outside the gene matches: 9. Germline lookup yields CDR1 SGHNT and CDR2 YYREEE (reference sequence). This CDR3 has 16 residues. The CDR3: CASSSPGQGKGNEQFF. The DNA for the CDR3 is TGTGCCAGCAGCTCCCCGGGACAGGGGAAGGGCAATGAGCAGTTCTTC.

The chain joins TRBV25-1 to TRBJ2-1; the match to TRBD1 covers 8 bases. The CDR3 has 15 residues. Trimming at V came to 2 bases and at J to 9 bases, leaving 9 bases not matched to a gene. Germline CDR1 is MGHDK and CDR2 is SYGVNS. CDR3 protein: CASSEPGTGNTEQFF. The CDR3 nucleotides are TGTGCCAGCAGTGAACCCGGGACAGGTAATACTGAGCAGTTCTTC.

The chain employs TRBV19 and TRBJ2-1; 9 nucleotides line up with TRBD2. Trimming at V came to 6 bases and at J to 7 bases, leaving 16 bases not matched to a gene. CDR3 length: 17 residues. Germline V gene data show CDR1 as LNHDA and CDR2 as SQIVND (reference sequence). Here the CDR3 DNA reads TGTGCCAGTAGAATTGACCATCGGCGGGAGGGGGGGAATGAGCAGTTCTTC. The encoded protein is CASRIDHRREGGNEQFF.

The CDR3 DNA sequence: TGTGCCAGCAGTGAAGATGCAGGGTACCTCGAGCAGTACTTC. As protein: CASSEDAGYLEQYF. The V call is TRBV2, the J call TRBJ2-7; TRBD1 might be the D (5 bases). The CDR3 sequence is 14 residues long. Trimming removed 1 base at V and 6 bases at J, with 13 bases between. Germline CDR1 and CDR2: SNHLY and FYNNEI.

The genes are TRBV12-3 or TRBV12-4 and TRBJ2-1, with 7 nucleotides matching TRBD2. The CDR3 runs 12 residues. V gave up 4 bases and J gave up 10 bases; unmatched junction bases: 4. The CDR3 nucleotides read TGTGCCAGCAGTTGGGGGGGTAGGGAGCAGTTCTTC. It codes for CASSWGGREQFF.